This T cell receptor beta chain is from a study of T cell responses to AZD1222 COVID-19 vaccine. Study-level background: Second-dose intervals near 4 or 12 weeks were combined.

Trimming at V came to 5 bases and at J to 3 bases, leaving 10 bases not matched to a gene. The germline gives CDR1 MNHEY, CDR2 SMNVEV (reference sequence). The CDR3 is 17 residues long. Study findings and constraints: Only a handful of people who got AZD1222 tested seropositive at baseline. Nearly half of spike-specific TCRs reportedly target variant regions that are unmutated in the B.1.351 and B.1.1.7 variants. Repertoire sampling happened only post peak T cell response.

Assay used: immunoSEQ multiplex PCR; TCRdb lists only in-frame clones, some missing. The sample has some 140,000 clones, approximately 92% seen once; the top ten hold 3% to 3.5%. This clone was counted a few times. Antigen unknown. The rearrangement uses TRBV27 and TRBJ2-7; 13 bases align to TRBD2. The clonotype originates from an adult in good health. The sample in question was peripheral blood, obtained on day 0 of AZD1222 vaccination. The CDR3 region is CASSTKGLAGPYYEQYF. The DNA of the CDR3 is TGTGCCAGCAGTACAAAGGGACTAGCGGGACCCTACTACGAGCAGTACTTC.